This entry features one TCR beta chain sequence. Its antigen target is currently unknown. Base qualities are not recorded, but no much larger clone differs from it by a single base. Trimming costs V 0 bases and J 5 bases, and their ends lie 17 bases apart. The germline V gene (reference sequence) yields SGHNT for CDR1 and YYREEE for CDR2. The CDR3 covers 16 residues, taking in both the cysteine and the phenylalanine. The entry retains the CDR3 DNA only, 48 bases that are in frame from base 1. The data were taken from a study of siplizumab effects on memory and regulatory T cells (dated by TCRdb to between 2018 and 2020). Broadly, across the study: The study looked at the effect of siplizumab, an anti-CD2 antibody, on alloreactive T-cell subsets in allogeneic mixed lymphocyte reactions made from human PBMCs. Paper-wide results and their limitations: The cumulative frequency of alloreactive sequences traceable to unstimulated CD4+ memory T cells was significantly reduced by siplizumab. Because sequences at frequencies below about 10^-5 were poorly captured, only a minor fraction of alloreactive clones could be mapped back to unstimulated subsets. Compared with memory T cells, unstimulated naive T cells appeared more diverse, and naive cells seemed to make a substantial contribution to the alloresponse. In reactions with siplizumab, an average of about 69% of mappable alloreactive CD4+ clones were Treg-derived, compared with roughly 26% in control reactions. Whether proliferating Tregs from siplizumab cultures actually had suppressive function was not functionally confirmed. For roughly 80-97% of proliferating CD4+ or CD8+ clones, no naive or memory phenotype could be assigned.

The library was built by means of the immunoSEQ multiplex PCR assay. Around 94,000 TCR templates per sample were assayed on the deep sequencing platform. Genomic DNA extracted from sorted T cells was used for TCRbeta CDR3 sequencing. The authors' analysis ran thus. The R programming language was used for clonal analysis of the TCRbeta CDR3 data. Alloreactive CD4+ and CD8+ clones were defined by comparing unstimulated samples with post-reaction CFSE-low samples. By matching sequences to the repertoires of sorted unstimulated Treg and non-Treg cells, each alloreactive CD4+ clone was assigned a regulatory or non-regulatory origin. TCRdb carries this immuneACCESS record with in-frame sequences only. Its versions omit some clonotypes, under half of them owing to an unresolved V gene in the studies checked, with the rest unexplained. The DNA was the basis for D and trimming; V, J and clone size are from that table. The sample yields 100,000 to 120,000 clones; about nine tenths were counted once. The ten largest clones represent roughly 1.4% of the sample.

TCRbeta CDR3 sequencing was performed on sorted unstimulated T cells and on proliferating T cells recovered from mixed lymphocyte reactions. Fresh whole blood from under 13 HLA-typed healthy donors was used as the source from which PBMCs were isolated. Here the chain combines TRBV5-4 and TRBJ2-5; TRBD2 is possibly the D segment (5 matching bases). Sequenced material: CD4+ T cells sorted from blood. This receptor was taken from a human donor in good health. The DNA sequence reads TGTGCCAGCAGCTTGGCGGTCCGTGTGGGCGGGGAGACCCAGTACTTC. Its protein reads: CASSLAVRVGGETQYF.